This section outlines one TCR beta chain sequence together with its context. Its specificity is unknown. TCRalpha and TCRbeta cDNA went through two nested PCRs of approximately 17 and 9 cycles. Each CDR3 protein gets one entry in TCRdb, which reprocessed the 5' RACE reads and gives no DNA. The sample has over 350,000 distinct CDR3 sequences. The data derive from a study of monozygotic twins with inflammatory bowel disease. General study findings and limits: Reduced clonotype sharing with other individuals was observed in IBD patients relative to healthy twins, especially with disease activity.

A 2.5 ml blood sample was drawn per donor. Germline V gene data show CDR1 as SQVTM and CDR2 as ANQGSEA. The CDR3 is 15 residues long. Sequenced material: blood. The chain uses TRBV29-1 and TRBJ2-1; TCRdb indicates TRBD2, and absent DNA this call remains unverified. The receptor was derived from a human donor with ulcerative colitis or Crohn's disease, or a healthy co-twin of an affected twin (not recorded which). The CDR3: CSVDPPSGGYNEQFF.